This T cell receptor beta chain was profiled in a study of T cell responses to AZD1222 COVID-19 vaccine. This clone was picked up one time. The antigen remains unidentified. This CDR3 is 13 amino acids long. Germline CDR1 WNHNN, CDR2 SYGVQD (reference sequence). Trimming stripped 3 bases from V and 4 bases from J, with 9 bases between. Using immunoSEQ multiplex PCR, the repertoire was profiled, and TCRdb retains in-frame clones only, with some absent. The sample lists tens of thousands of clones; around 85% were seen once. Study results and limitations: Dominant at 160-218 and 743-854, vaccine-associated CD4 TCRs also spanned spike. Seropositivity was recorded at baseline in only five to seven AZD1222 recipients. The donor cohort was predominantly white British with a female majority, and clonal diversity may have been underestimated. Unmutated regions of variants are reportedly targeted by nearly half of spike-specific TCRs.

The specimen was peripheral blood, collected on day 0 of MenACWY control vaccination. This TCR derives from an adult in good health. This chain links TRBV10-1 with TRBJ1-1; D might be TRBD1 (6 bases). This CDR3 is CASSDSGATEAFF. The CDR3 coding sequence is TGCGCCAGCAGTGATTCAGGGGCCACTGAAGCTTTCTTT.